The 16 T cell receptor beta chains listed next were all sequenced from one sample in a study of cytomegalovirus exposure and HLA in healthy donors. A multiplex PCR was run with 60 Vbeta primers and 13 Jbeta primers. Libraries were prepared by immunoSEQ multiplex PCR; TCRdb keeps only in-frame clonotypes and omits some of them. The sample includes around 130,000 clones, 80% to 85% of them seen just once. Material for sequencing was PBMCs. The source of these receptors is a man in his late teens or twenties in good health and CMV-seronegative.

As for this clone: The junction does not match germline at one end; this may be a read error. The chain links TRBV30 to TRBJ1-4, with no clear D. CDR3 size: 15 residues. In germline, CDR1 is GTSNPN, CDR2 SVGIG (reference sequence). The CDR3 reads CAWSSRQGSKEKLFF. The DNA for the CDR3 is TGTGCCTGGAGTTCCAGACAAGGATCTAAGGAAAAACTGTTTTTT.

V usage is TRBV29-1 and J usage is TRBJ2-3, with D perhaps matching TRBD1 (5 bases). The CDR3 length is 12 residues. With 7 bases removed from V and 5 bases from J, the gap between germline ends came to 13 bases. Germline V lookup: CDR1 SQVTM, CDR2 ANQGSEA. The CDR3 DNA is TGCAGCGGTGACAGATCCCGAGATACGCAGTATTTT. Its protein product is CSGDRSRDTQYF.

The chain recombines TRBV6-5 with TRBJ1-5; possible D gene TRBD1, 5 bases. V was cut by 6 bases and J by 0 bases, with 12 bases left in between. The germline CDR1 and CDR2 sequences are MNHEY and SVGAGI. The CDR3 totals 15 residues. The CDR3 region is CASRNRRGSNQPQHF. In DNA form, the CDR3 reads TGTGCCAGCAGAAACAGGCGGGGTAGCAATCAGCCCCAGCATTTT.

This chain joins TRBV4-2 and TRBJ1-1; perhaps TRBD1 as D (6 bases). The germline CDR1 and CDR2 sequences are LGHNA and YNFKEQ. V was cut by 3 bases and J by 1 base, with 9 bases left in between. This CDR3 spans 14 amino acids. CDR3 bases: TGTGCCAGCAGCCACCCGACAGGGAACACTGAAGCTTTCTTT. Amino acids: CASSHPTGNTEAFF.

The rearrangement uses TRBV6-5 and TRBJ2-7, with a possible D match to TRBD2 (7 bases). Germline V gene lookup returns CDR1 MNHEY and CDR2 SVGAGI. The CDR3 spans 14 residues. V was shortened by 7 bases and J by 6 bases, with 19 bases between the two germline ends. The CDR3 protein is CASILSPGGGEQYF. The CDR3 bases are TGTGCCAGCATCCTATCCCCGGGGGGCGGCGAGCAGTACTTC.

The chain joins TRBV5-4 to TRBJ2-7; D is unresolved. Germline loops: CDR1 SGHNT, CDR2 YYREEE (reference sequence). CDR3 size: 11 residues. The ends were cut back, 3 bases at V and 4 bases at J, with 5 bases in the middle. CDR3 bases: TGTGCCAGCAGCTCCATTTACGAGCAGTACTTC. Translating gives CASSSIYEQYF.

This clone was seen only once. This chain joins TRBV19 and TRBJ1-5, with 7 positions matching TRBD1. The CDR3 spans 15 residues. Germline trimming cut 8 bases from V and 11 bases from J; bases unmatched to any gene: 18. CDR1 and CDR2 (germline): LNHDA, SQIVND (reference sequence). The CDR3 here is CASQLGTVLNSAQHF. Written as DNA, the CDR3 is TGTGCCAGTCAACTCGGGACAGTCCTTAACTCGGCCCAGCATTTT.

The genes are TRBV7-9 and TRBJ1-2; 7 bases align to TRBD1. J was trimmed by 6 bases and V by 0 bases; bases with no gene match: 13. This CDR3 spans 17 amino acids. Germline assignment: CDR1 SEHNR and CDR2 FQNEAQ (reference sequence). The CDR3 DNA reads as TGTGCCAGCAGCTTAGCAGCCGGGACAGCCTCCGATGATGGCTACACCTTC. Translated: CASSLAAGTASDDGYTF. Variable domain in full (rest from reference TRBV7-9 and TRBJ1-2): DTGVSQNPRHKITKRGQNVTFRCDPISEHNRLYWYRQTLGQGPEFLTYFQNEAQLEKSRLLSDRFSAERPKGSFSTLEIQRTEQGDSAMYLCASSLAAGTASDDGYTFGSGTRLTVV.

The J gene is TRBJ1-6, the V gene TRBV27; the match to TRBD1 covers 8 bases. Looked up from germline, CDR1 is MNHEY and CDR2 is SMNVEV (reference sequence). The CDR3 length is 14 residues. J was trimmed by 8 bases and V by 1 base; bases with no gene match: 1. This CDR3 reads CASSLLTGDSPLHF. CDR3 DNA: TGTGCCAGCAGTTTATTGACAGGGGATTCACCCCTCCACTTT.

The gene calls are TRBV7-6 and TRBJ1-2; TRBD1 matches 11 bases. The CDR3 is 16 amino acids. Germline-derived CDR1 and CDR2 are SGHVS and FNYEAQ. V lost 1 base and J lost 4; bases outside the gene matches: 5. The CDR3 coding sequence is TGTGCCAGCAGCTTAGTGGGGACAGGGGGTTTCTATGGCTACACCTTC. Protein sequence: CASSLVGTGGFYGYTF.

The genes are TRBV5-6 and TRBJ2-3; no reliable D call. V was pared by 7 bases and J by 5 bases, with 8 bases between. The CDR3 consists of 11 residues. Per germline, CDR1 SGHDT and CDR2 YYEEEE. For the CDR3, the DNA is TGTGCCAGCCAAGTCGGAGATACGCAGTATTTT. Its protein is CASQVGDTQYF.

The genes are TRBV27 and TRBJ1-5; 9 positions agree with TRBD1. With 3 bases clipped from V and 4 bases from J, the junction kept 1 base outside the gene matches. The CDR3 is made up of 14 amino acids. Germline values: CDR1 MNHEY, CDR2 SMNVEV (reference sequence). The CDR3: CASSLGTGNQPQHF. DNA of the CDR3: TGTGCCAGCAGTTTGGGGACAGGGAATCAGCCCCAGCATTTT.

CDR3: CASSLARTGTHWSSGANVLTF. DNA for the CDR3: TGTGCCAGCAGCTTAGCGCGTACGGGGACACATTGGAGCTCTGGGGCCAACGTCCTGACTTTC. This chain connects TRBV7-8 to TRBJ2-6, with a possible D match to TRBD1 (6 bases). In germline, CDR1 is SGHVS, CDR2 FQNEAQ. The CDR3 covers 21 residues. V dropped 0 bases and J dropped 0 bases, with 21 bases sitting between them. The full variable domain, rest sourced from reference TRBV7-8 and TRBJ2-6, is GAGVSQSPRYKVAKRGQDVALRCDPISGHVSLFWYQQALGQGPEFLTYFQNEAQLDKSGLPSDRFFAERPEGSVSTLKIQRTQQEDSAVYLCASSLARTGTHWSSGANVLTFGAGSRLTVL.

This chain connects TRBV19 to TRBJ1-2; no reliable D call. Trimming took off 1 base at V and 2 bases at J, with 11 bases between the two ends. This CDR3 is built from 15 residues. Germline CDR1 is LNHDA and CDR2 is SQIVND (reference sequence). DNA of the CDR3: TGTGCCAGTAGTATAGCTGGCGGACTAAACTATGGCTACACCTTC. Translating gives CASSIAGGLNYGYTF.

The rearrangement uses TRBV19 and TRBJ1-4, with 7 bases identical to TRBD1. The V gene's germline CDR1 is LNHDA and CDR2 SQIVND (reference sequence). The CDR3 is 15 residues long. After removal of 1 base from V and 4 bases from J, the junction contained 3 bases not matched to a gene. Here the CDR3 reads CASSIGQGINEKLFF. As DNA, the CDR3 is TGTGCCAGTAGTATAGGACAGGGCATTAATGAAAAACTGTTTTTT.

The J gene is TRBJ2-5, the V gene TRBV7-6, with D tentatively TRBD2 (6 bases). The CDR3 sequence is 15 residues long. Germline loops: CDR1 SGHVS, CDR2 FNYEAQ. V dropped 3 bases and J dropped 5 bases, with 16 bases sitting between them. The CDR3 region is CASSLMGLRSETQYF. CDR3 nucleotide sequence: TGTGCCAGCAGCTTGATGGGACTTCGTTCTGAGACCCAGTACTTC.